This T cell receptor beta chain was retrieved from a study of Ad26.COV2.S vaccination and SARS-CoV-2 variants. Study findings and constraints: Substantial response breadth was reportedly seen for spike-specific CD8+ and CD4+ T cells after vaccination. Vaccinees displayed broader spike-specific TCR repertoires than placebo recipients.

As to this clone: The antigen remains undetermined.

From germline, CDR1 is MDHEN and CDR2 SYDVKM. Between the trimmed V and J ends, which lost 9 bases and 5 bases, there was a span of 11 bases. The CDR3 is 12 amino acids. Produced via immunoSEQ multiplex PCR; TCRdb's table is partial and in-frame only. The data contain around 340,000 clones, roughly 90% of them singletons. Sample treatment: some 19 received Ad26.COV2.S at low or high dose, single or two shots; 5 received placebo; per-sample allocation not given. Repertoires come from day 63 after the first vaccine or placebo injection. An Ad26 vector expressing Wuhan-strain SARS-CoV-2 spike constituted the vaccine.

V usage is TRBV28 and J usage is TRBJ1-5; TRBD1 is a possible D gene (5 bases). The source of this sequence is a person aged 18-60 years who received the Ad26.COV2.S COVID-19 vaccine or a placebo. The material was peripheral blood, obtained in a trial of Ad26.COV2.S vaccine versus placebo. The CDR3 loop reads CASIRGDQPQHF. The CDR3 bases are TGTGCCAGTATCCGGGGGGATCAGCCCCAGCATTTT.